This T cell receptor beta chain was identified during a study of molecular identifiers for immune sequencing clone quantification. Making the bulk TCR libraries relied on previously described methods and listed TCR primers. One entry per CDR3 protein, called by TCRdb with MiXCR from the PCR reads. The profile covers 550,000 to 750,000 distinct CDR3 sequences, with approximately 20% appearing a single time and 0.7% to 1% taken by the ten largest. There are 15 residues in the CDR3. Germline-derived CDR1 and CDR2 are MNHEY and SVGAGI. V was pared by 4 bases and J by 0 bases, with 3 bases of the junction left unmatched. Only a few counts were recorded for this clonotype. Without the conserved terminal phenylalanine or tryptophan, this CDR3 likely stems from a read error.

The clonotype originates from a human donor in good health. Some libraries in this study had Jurkat cell RNA spiked in. Sequencing input: naive CD8+ T cells from blood, with Jurkat cell RNA spiked in. Subset denoted: FACS-sorted CD8+CD4-CCR7+CD45RA+ naive T cells. The V gene is TRBV6-5, the J gene TRBJ1-1, with TRBD1 identical over 9 bases. Here the CDR3 DNA reads TGTGCCAGCAGTTTGGGGACAGGGATGAACACTGAAGCTTTCCTT. Translating gives CASSLGTGMNTEAFL.